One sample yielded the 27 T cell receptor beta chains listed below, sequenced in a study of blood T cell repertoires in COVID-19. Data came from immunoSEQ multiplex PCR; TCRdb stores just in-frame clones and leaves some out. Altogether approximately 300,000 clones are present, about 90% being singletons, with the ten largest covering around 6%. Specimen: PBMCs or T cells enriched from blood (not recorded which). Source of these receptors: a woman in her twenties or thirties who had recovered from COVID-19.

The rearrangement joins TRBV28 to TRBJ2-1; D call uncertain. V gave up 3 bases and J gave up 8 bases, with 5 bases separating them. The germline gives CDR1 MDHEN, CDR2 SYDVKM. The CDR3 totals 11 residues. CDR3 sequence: CASSFRDEQFF. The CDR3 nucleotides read TGTGCCAGCAGTTTCCGGGATGAGCAGTTCTTC.

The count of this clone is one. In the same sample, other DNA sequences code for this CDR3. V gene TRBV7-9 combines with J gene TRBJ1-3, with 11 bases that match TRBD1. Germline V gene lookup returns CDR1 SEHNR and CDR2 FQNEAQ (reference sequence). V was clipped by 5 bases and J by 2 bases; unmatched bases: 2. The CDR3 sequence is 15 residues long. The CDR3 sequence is CASSPGQGAGNTIYF. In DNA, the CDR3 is TGTGCCAGCAGCCCGGGACAGGGGGCTGGAAACACCATATATTTT.

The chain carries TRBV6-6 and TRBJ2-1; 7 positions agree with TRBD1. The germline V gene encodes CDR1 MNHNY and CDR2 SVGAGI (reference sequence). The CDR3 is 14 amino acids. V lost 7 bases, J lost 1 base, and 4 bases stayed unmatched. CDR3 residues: CASIPTGSYNEQFF. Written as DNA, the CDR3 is TGTGCCAGCATTCCGACAGGGTCCTACAATGAGCAGTTCTTC.

CDR3: CASTLDRDIPEAFF. As DNA, the CDR3 is TGTGCCAGCACCCTGGACAGGGACATCCCTGAAGCTTTCTTT. V usage is TRBV6-5 and J usage is TRBJ1-1; 8 nucleotides line up with TRBD1. The CDR3 contains 14 residues. Germline values: CDR1 MNHEY, CDR2 SVGAGI. The V gene end was trimmed by 7 bases and the J gene end by 6 bases; junction bases not matched to a gene: 10.

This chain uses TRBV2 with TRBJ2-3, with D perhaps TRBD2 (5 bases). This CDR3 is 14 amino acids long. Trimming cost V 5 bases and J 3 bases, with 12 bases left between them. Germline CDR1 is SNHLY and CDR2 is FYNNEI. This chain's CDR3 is CASSFEGTTDTQYF. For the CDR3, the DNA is TGTGCCAGCAGTTTCGAGGGTACTACAGATACGCAGTATTTT.

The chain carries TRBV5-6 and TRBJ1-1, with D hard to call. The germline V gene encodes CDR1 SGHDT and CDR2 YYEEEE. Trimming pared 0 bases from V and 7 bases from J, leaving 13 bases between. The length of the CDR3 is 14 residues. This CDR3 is CASSLARVKGEAFF. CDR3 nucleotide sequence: TGTGCCAGCAGCTTGGCGAGGGTGAAAGGTGAAGCTTTCTTT.

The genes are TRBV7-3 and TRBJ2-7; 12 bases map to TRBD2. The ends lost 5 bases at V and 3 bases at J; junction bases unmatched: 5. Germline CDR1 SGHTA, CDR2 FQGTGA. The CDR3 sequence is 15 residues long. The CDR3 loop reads CASSLTSGGLYEQYF. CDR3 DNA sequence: TGTGCCAGCAGCCTTACTAGCGGGGGGCTCTACGAGCAGTACTTC.

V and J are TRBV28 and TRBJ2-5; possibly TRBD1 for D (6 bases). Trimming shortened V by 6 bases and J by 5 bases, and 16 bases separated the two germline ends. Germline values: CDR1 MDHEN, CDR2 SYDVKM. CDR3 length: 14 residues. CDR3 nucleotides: TGTGCCAGCAGGGAGAGGGGGTTTTTTGAGACCCAGTACTTC. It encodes CASRERGFFETQYF.

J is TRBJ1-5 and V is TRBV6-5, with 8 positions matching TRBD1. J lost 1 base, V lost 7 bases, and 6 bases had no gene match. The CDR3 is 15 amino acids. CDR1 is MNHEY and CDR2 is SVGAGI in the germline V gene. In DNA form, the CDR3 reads TGTGCCAGCACCGGACAGGGATCGAGCAATCAGCCCCAGCATTTT. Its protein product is CASTGQGSSNQPQHF.

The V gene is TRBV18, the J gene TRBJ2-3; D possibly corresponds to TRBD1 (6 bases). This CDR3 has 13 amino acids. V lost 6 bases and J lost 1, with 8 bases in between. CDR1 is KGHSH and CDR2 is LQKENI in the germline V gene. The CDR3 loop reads CASSTGRTDTQYF. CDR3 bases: TGTGCCAGCTCGACAGGACGCACAGATACGCAGTATTTT.

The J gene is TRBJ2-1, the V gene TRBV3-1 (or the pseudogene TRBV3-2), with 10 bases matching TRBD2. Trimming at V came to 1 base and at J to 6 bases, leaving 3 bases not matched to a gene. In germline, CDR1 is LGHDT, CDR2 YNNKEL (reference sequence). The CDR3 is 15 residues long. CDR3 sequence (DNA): TGTGCCAGCAGCCAAGTAGCGGGGGGCTTCAATGAGCAGTTCTTC. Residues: CASSQVAGGFNEQFF.

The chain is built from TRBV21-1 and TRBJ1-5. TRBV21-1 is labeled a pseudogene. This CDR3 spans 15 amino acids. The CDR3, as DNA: TGTGCCAGCAGCAAAGAATCCGGGGGCAATCAGCCCCAGCATTTT. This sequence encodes CASSKESGGNQPQHF.

The CDR3 reads CAWGLENAISGNTIYF. The DNA of the CDR3 is TGTGCCTGGGGGTTGGAGAACGCGATATCTGGAAACACCATATATTTT. The chain couples TRBV30 to TRBJ1-3; unclear D gene. V gave up 5 bases and J gave up 1 base, with 18 bases separating them. The CDR3 consists of 16 residues. Germline values: CDR1 GTSNPN, CDR2 SVGIG (reference sequence).

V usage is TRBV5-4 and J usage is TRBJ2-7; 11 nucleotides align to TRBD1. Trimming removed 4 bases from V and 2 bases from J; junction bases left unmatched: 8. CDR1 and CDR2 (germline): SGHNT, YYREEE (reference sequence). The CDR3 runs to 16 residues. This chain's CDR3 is CASSNGQGAPPYEQYF. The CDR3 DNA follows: TGTGCCAGCAGCAATGGACAGGGGGCGCCCCCCTACGAGCAGTACTTC.

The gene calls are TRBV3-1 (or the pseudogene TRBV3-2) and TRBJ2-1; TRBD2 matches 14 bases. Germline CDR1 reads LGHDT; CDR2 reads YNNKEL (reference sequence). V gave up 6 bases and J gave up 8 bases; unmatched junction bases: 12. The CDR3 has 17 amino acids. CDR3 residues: CASRAQGLAGAWDEQFF. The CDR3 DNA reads TGTGCCAGCAGGGCTCAGGGACTAGCGGGGGCCTGGGATGAGCAGTTCTTC.

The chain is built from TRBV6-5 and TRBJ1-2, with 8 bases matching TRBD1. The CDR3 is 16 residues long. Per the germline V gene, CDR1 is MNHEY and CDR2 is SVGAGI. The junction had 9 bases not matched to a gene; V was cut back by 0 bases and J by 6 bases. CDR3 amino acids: CASSYSRTGRADGYTF. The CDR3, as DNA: TGTGCCAGCAGTTACTCTCGGACAGGGCGCGCGGATGGCTACACCTTC.

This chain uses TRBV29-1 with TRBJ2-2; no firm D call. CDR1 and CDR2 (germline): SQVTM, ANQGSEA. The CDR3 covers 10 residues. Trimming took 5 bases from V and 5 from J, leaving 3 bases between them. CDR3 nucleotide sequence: TGCAGCGTTCTTACCGGGGAGCTGTTTTTT. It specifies CSVLTGELFF.

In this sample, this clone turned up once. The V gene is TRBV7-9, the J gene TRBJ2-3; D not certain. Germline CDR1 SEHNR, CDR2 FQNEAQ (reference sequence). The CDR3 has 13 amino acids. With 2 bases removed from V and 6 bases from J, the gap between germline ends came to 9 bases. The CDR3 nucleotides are TGTGCCAGCAGCTTATTTAGCTCGGATACGCAGTATTTT. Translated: CASSLFSSDTQYF. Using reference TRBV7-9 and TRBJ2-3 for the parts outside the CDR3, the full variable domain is DTGVSQNPRHKITKRGQNVTFRCDPISEHNRLYWYRQTLGQGPEFLTYFQNEAQLEKSRLLSDRFSAERPKGSFSTLEIQRTEQGDSAMYLCASSLFSSDTQYFGPGTRLTVL.

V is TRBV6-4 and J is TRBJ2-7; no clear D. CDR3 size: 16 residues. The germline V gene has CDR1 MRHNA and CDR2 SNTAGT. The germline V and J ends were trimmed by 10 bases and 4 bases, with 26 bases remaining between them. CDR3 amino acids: CATPTRRKPLPYEQYF. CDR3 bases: TGTGCCACCCCAACCCGGCGGAAACCACTCCCTTACGAGCAGTACTTC.

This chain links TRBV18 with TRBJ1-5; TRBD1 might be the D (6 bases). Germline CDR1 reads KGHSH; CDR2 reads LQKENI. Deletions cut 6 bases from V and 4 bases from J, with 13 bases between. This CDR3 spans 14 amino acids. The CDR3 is CASSTGVGNQPQHF. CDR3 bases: TGTGCCAGCTCGACAGGAGTTGGGAATCAGCCCCAGCATTTT.

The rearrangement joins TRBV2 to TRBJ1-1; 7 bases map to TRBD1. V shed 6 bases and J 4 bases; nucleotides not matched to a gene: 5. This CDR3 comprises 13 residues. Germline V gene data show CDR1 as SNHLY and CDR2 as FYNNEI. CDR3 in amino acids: CASREAGGTEAFF. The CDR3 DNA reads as TGTGCCAGCAGAGAGGCAGGGGGCACTGAAGCTTTCTTT.

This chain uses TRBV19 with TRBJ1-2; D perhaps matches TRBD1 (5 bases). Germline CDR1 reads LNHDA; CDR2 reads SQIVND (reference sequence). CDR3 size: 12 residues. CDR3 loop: CAAGGINYGYTF. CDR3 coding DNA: TGTGCTGCGGGGGGTATCAACTATGGCTACACCTTC.

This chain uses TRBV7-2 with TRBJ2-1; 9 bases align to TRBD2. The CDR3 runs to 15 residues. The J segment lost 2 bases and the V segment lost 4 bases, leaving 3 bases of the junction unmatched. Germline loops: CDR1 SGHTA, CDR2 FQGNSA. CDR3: CASSSRGGTYNEQFF. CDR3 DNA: TGTGCCAGCAGCTCGCGGGGGGGTACCTACAATGAGCAGTTCTTC.

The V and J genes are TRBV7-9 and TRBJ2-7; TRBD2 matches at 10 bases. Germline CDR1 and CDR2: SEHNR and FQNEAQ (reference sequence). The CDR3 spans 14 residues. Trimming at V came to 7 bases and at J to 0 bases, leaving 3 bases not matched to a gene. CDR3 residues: CASTRTSGSYEQYF. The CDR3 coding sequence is TGTGCCAGCACCCGGACTAGCGGCTCCTACGAGCAGTACTTC.

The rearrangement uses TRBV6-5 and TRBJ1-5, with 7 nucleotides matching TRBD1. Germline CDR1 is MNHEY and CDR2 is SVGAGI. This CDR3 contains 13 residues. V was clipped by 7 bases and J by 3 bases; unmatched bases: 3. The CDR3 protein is CASNRGLNQPQHF. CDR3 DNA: TGTGCCAGCAACAGGGGACTCAATCAGCCCCAGCATTTT.

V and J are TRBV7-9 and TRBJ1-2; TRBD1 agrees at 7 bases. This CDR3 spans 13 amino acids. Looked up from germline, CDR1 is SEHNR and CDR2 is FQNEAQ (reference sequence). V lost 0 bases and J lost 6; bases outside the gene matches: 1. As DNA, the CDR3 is TGTGCCAGCAGCTTAGCAGGGGGCAATGGCTACACCTTC. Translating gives CASSLAGGNGYTF. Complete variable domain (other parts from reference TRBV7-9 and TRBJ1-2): DTGVSQNPRHKITKRGQNVTFRCDPISEHNRLYWYRQTLGQGPEFLTYFQNEAQLEKSRLLSDRFSAERPKGSFSTLEIQRTEQGDSAMYLCASSLAGGNGYTFGSGTRLTVV.

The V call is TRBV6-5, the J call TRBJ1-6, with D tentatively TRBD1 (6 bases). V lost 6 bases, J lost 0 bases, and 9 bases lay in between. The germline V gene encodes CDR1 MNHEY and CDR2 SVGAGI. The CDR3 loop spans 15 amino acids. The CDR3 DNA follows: TGTGCCAGCAGCCGAGGGGGCTCCTATAATTCACCCCTCCACTTT. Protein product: CASSRGGSYNSPLHF.